The text below deals with one T cell receptor (beta chain). The antigen remains unidentified. The data are from a study of cytomegalovirus exposure and HLA in healthy donors. PCR primers comprised 60 Vbeta and 13 Jbeta primers. In the original analysis: The authors later counted 65 million to 90 million unique TCR beta chains, 9.5 million to 11 million of them shared. Method: immunoSEQ multiplex PCR; TCRdb's copy keeps in-frame clones and lacks some. The DNA was the basis for D and trimming; V, J and clone size are from that table. The repertoire holds roughly 100,000 clones, with 60% to 80% as singletons. Though nominally healthy at sampling, donors likely had unrecorded immune exposures. CDR1 and CDR2 from the germline V gene are KGHSH and LQKENI. The length of the CDR3 is 16 residues. Germline trimming cut 2 bases from V and 3 bases from J; bases unmatched to any gene: 4. Overall study findings and caveats: 87-base-pair reads could not separate some V segments, including TRBV6-2 and TRBV6-3. The authors later linked a missense DCLRE1C variant to TCR beta V- and J-gene trimming.

Sequencing input: PBMCs. The chain has TRBV18 and TRBJ2-3; 11 nucleotides agree with TRBD1. This sequence originates from a man aged 60 to 69 in good health and CMV-seropositive. This chain's CDR3 is CASSPRGTGGTDTQYF. In nucleotides, the CDR3 is TGTGCCAGCTCACCAAGGGGGACAGGGGGGACAGATACGCAGTATTTT.